Presented here are 15 T cell receptor beta chains from one specimen sequenced in a study of CD8 T cells in Susac syndrome. RNA was extracted with the RNeasy kit, and a quantity of 0.5 to 1 ug was reverse transcribed using random hexamers. TCRdb reanalysed the immunoSEQ multiplex PCR reads using MiXCR and keeps one entry per CDR3 protein. The profile shows 55,000 to 70,000 distinct CDR3 sequences, about 95% of them singletons. Sequences were obtained from CD8+ T cells from PBMCs. Receptors were obtained from a human donor in good health.

This chain connects TRBV13 to TRBJ1-3; D is unclear. The V end lost 0 bases, the J end lost 0 bases, and 6 bases lay between the germline ends. The CDR3 is made up of 15 amino acids. Per the germline V gene, CDR1 is PRHDT and CDR2 is FYEKMQ (reference sequence). CDR3 coding DNA: TGTGCCAGCAGCTTAGGAGTAGGCTCTGGAAACACCATATATTTT. Protein sequence: CASSLGVGSGNTIYF.

The genes are TRBV6-2 or TRBV6-3 and TRBJ2-7; 7 bases fit TRBD2. This CDR3 comprises 15 residues. Germline V gene sequence: CDR1 MNHEY, CDR2 SVGEGT. The V gene end was trimmed by 6 bases and the J gene end by 0 bases; junction bases not matched to a gene: 8. The CDR3 nucleotides read TGTGCCAGCAGCCCCGGGGTAGCGGGCTCCTACGAGCAGTACGTC. Protein: CASSPGVAGSYEQYV.

This clonotype was seen just once. The chain uses TRBV5-1 and TRBJ2-2; TRBD2 aligns across 12 bases. The germline V gene encodes CDR1 SGHRS and CDR2 YFSETQ. This CDR3 comprises 15 residues. J lost 5 bases, V lost 2 bases, and 1 base had no gene match. CDR3 in amino acids: CASSFGLAGTGELFF. The CDR3 nucleotides are TGCGCCAGCAGCTTTGGACTAGCGGGGACCGGGGAGCTGTTTTTT.

The chain combines TRBV5-1 with TRBJ1-1; the match to TRBD1 covers 7 bases. The V gene end was trimmed by 3 bases and the J gene end by 1 base; junction bases not matched to a gene: 3. The CDR3 covers 14 residues. In germline, CDR1 is SGHRS, CDR2 YFSETQ. The CDR3 sequence is CASSYPGGNTEAFF. CDR3 nucleotide sequence: TGCGCCAGCAGCTACCCAGGGGGGAACACTGAAGCTTTCTTT.

This rearrangement joins TRBV5-1 to TRBJ2-5; D assignment may be TRBD1 or TRBD2 (5 bases each). This CDR3 has 14 residues. The V gene's germline CDR1 is SGHRS and CDR2 YFSETQ. V was pared by 3 bases and J by 1 base, with 10 bases between. The DNA of the CDR3 is TGCGCCAGCAGCTCAGGGACGCTCCAAGAGACCCAGTACTTC. Encoded protein: CASSSGTLQETQYF.

This chain uses TRBV5-1 with TRBJ1-1; no firm D call. V lost 7 bases to trimming and J lost 6 bases, with 16 bases between them. Germline CDR1 SGHRS, CDR2 YFSETQ. The CDR3 sequence is 13 residues long. Here the CDR3 reads CASSDLTDAEAFF. CDR3 in DNA: TGCGCCAGCTCGGACCTCACGGACGCTGAAGCTTTCTTT.

The genes are TRBV2 and TRBJ2-1, with D tentatively TRBD1 or TRBD2 (6 bases each). The CDR3 has 16 residues. Trimming removed 3 bases from V and 4 bases from J, with 16 bases in between. Per germline, CDR1 SNHLY and CDR2 FYNNEI. CDR3 DNA: TGTGCCAGCAGTGAGGAGGGGGAAGAGGGGTACAATGAGCAGTTCTTC. This sequence encodes CASSEEGEEGYNEQFF.

V and J are TRBV3-1 and TRBJ2-1, with 9 bases lining up with TRBD2. J lost 7 bases, V lost 0 bases, and 7 bases had no gene match. From germline, CDR1 is LGHDT and CDR2 YNNKEL (reference sequence). CDR3 length: 16 residues. CDR3 in amino acids: CASSQEWRGGRNEQFF. CDR3 coding DNA: TGTGCCAGCAGCCAAGAATGGCGGGGGGGCCGGAATGAGCAGTTCTTC.

The rearrangement joins TRBV11-1 to TRBJ2-1; 9 nucleotides line up with TRBD2. The CDR3 length is 15 residues. Germline V lookup: CDR1 SGHAT, CDR2 FQDESV (reference sequence). The V segment lost 2 bases and the J segment 4 bases; nucleotides outside the gene matches: 3. CDR3 in DNA: TGTGCCAGCAGCTTACCAAGCGGGGGGTACAATGAGCAGTTCTTC. Its translation is CASSLPSGGYNEQFF.

This clonotype was detected only a few times. The J gene is TRBJ2-1, the V gene TRBV12-3 or TRBV12-4; D possibly corresponds to TRBD1 (6 bases). The V end was cut by 3 bases, the J end by 0 bases, with 9 bases between. This CDR3 spans 15 amino acids. CDR3 region: CASSFDRSSYNEQFF. The CDR3 DNA sequence: TGTGCCAGCAGTTTTGACAGGAGCTCCTACAATGAGCAGTTCTTC.

The chain uses TRBV6-2 or TRBV6-3 and TRBJ2-7, with TRBD1 matching 8 bases. This CDR3 has 15 residues. V was clipped by 2 bases and J by 6 bases; unmatched bases: 9. Germline V gene sequence: CDR1 MNHEY, CDR2 SVGEGT. The CDR3 bases are TGTGCCAGCAGTTACCCCCGGACAGGGACGGGCGAGCAGTACGTC. Its protein is CASSYPRTGTGEQYV.

The rearrangement links TRBV30 to TRBJ2-1; weak D call: TRBD1 (7 bases). Trimming cost V 6 bases and J 8 bases, with 11 bases left between them. The CDR3 length is 11 residues. Germline V CDR1 and CDR2: GTSNPN, SVGIG (reference sequence). CDR3 in DNA: TGTGCCTGTGGAGGGGGCTATGAGCAGTTCTTC. It translates to CACGGGYEQFF.

This sequence joins TRBV29-1 and TRBJ1-1; possibly TRBD1 for D (5 bases). Trimming left V 6 bases short and J 2 bases short, with 7 bases between. The CDR3 contains 11 residues. Germline V gives CDR1 SQVTM, CDR2 ANQGSEA. The CDR3 DNA follows: TGCAGCGTGACAGTAAACACTGAAGCTTTCTTT. Translating gives CSVTVNTEAFF.

The rearrangement links TRBV19 to TRBJ2-7, with 8 nucleotides matching TRBD1. The CDR3 sequence is 15 residues long. Germline-derived CDR1 and CDR2 are LNHDA and SQIVND (reference sequence). V gave up 6 bases and J gave up 1 base; unmatched junction bases: 8. As DNA, the CDR3 is TGTGCCAGTAGCCCTGGAGGACAGGGATCCTACGAGCAGTACTTC. This gives the protein CASSPGGQGSYEQYF.

The rearrangement uses TRBV5-1 and TRBJ2-2; 14 nucleotides align to TRBD2. Germline lookup yields CDR1 SGHRS and CDR2 YFSETQ. Unmatched junction bases numbered 5, after V lost 4 bases and J lost 6 bases. This CDR3 has 16 amino acids. The CDR3 is CASSGGLAGVAGELFF. Written as DNA, the CDR3 is TGCGCCAGCAGCGGGGGACTAGCGGGGGTAGCCGGGGAGCTGTTTTTT.